The rows below give T cell receptor beta chains drawn from one sample of a study of molecular identifiers for immune sequencing clone quantification. Each CDR3 protein is one row after TCRdb ran MiXCR on the PCR reads. This table holds 460,000 or so distinct CDR3 sequences, around a fifth found once. The material sequenced was naive CD8+ T cells from blood, with Jurkat cell RNA spiked in. The source of these receptors is a human donor in good health. Some libraries in this study had Jurkat cell RNA spiked in. CDR3s include the opening cysteine and the closing phenylalanine or tryptophan. The order of the fields is V gene, D gene, J gene, clone size, CDR3 DNA, CDR3 protein. D genes are given only for firm matches. Rows give clone size only sometimes, using once, few, many, or a class for an expanded clone.

v_call: TRBV6-5; d_call: NA; j_call: TRBJ2-5; clone_size: few; cdr3_nt: TGTGCCAGCAGTTACTCTCAGAATTCCCAAGAGACCCAGTGCTTC; cdr3_aa: CASSYSQNSQETQCF
v_call: TRBV14; d_call: NA; j_call: TRBJ1-5; clone_size: many; cdr3_nt: TGTGCCAGCAGCCAACCGCACACGGAAGGTAATCAGCCCCAGCATTTT; cdr3_aa: CASSQPHTEGNQPQHF
v_call: TRBV3-1; d_call: NA; j_call: TRBJ2-7; clone_size: NA; cdr3_nt: TGTGCCAGCAGCCCCCCTCACCCACGGGACGTATTGTCCTACGAGCAGTACTTC; cdr3_aa: CASSPPHPRDVLSYEQYF
v_call: TRBV4-3; d_call: TRBD1; j_call: TRBJ2-2; clone_size: few; cdr3_nt: TGCGCCAGCAGCCAACATCAGGGGGCTCCTACCGGGGAGCTGTTTTTT; cdr3_aa: CASSQHQGAPTGELFF
v_call: TRBV4-3; d_call: NA; j_call: TRBJ1-1; clone_size: many; cdr3_nt: TGCGCCAGCAGCCAAGTTTGGGCGATGGAGACTGAAGCTTTCTTT; cdr3_aa: CASSQVWAMETEAFF
v_call: TRBV19; d_call: NA; j_call: TRBJ2-7; clone_size: few; cdr3_nt: TGTGCCAGTAGTATAGTCAGGGGTTCGGCCGAGCAGTACTTC; cdr3_aa: CASSIVRGSAEQYF
v_call: TRBV29-1; d_call: NA; j_call: TRBJ2-3; clone_size: NA; cdr3_nt: TGCAGCATAGAGGGGGGAGTTGGTAGCGATATGCAGTATTTT; cdr3_aa: CSIEGGVGSDMQYF
v_call: TRBV7-9; d_call: TRBD1; j_call: TRBJ2-2; clone_size: NA; cdr3_nt: TGTGCCGGTCCGAGGGGGCGAGGCACCGGGGAGCTGTTTTTT; cdr3_aa: CAGPRGRGTGELFF
v_call: TRBV27; d_call: TRBD1; j_call: TRBJ2-7; clone_size: many; cdr3_nt: TGTGCCAGCAGTTTGGGACAGGGGAGCGAGCAGTACTTC; cdr3_aa: CASSLGQGSEQYF
v_call: TRBV12-3/TRBV12-4; d_call: NA; j_call: TRBJ2-2; clone_size: few; cdr3_nt: TGTGCCAGCAGTTTAGCGCGAGGGACGAACACCGGGGAGCTGTTTTTT; cdr3_aa: CASSLARGTNTGELFF
v_call: TRBV4-3; d_call: TRBD2; j_call: TRBJ2-3; clone_size: NA; cdr3_nt: TGCGCCAGCAGCCGAGAATTCGCAGCGGGAGTTGTGGATACGCAGTATTTT; cdr3_aa: CASSREFAAGVVDTQYF
v_call: TRBV5-1; d_call: NA; j_call: TRBJ2-7; clone_size: many; cdr3_nt: TGCGCCAGCAGCTTGGACTCTGCGGTGCCCTCCTACGAGCAGTACTTC; cdr3_aa: CASSLDSAVPSYEQYF
v_call: TRBV12-3/TRBV12-4; d_call: NA; j_call: TRBJ1-5; clone_size: NA; cdr3_nt: TGTGCCAGCAGTTTAGCTCTCGGGCAGCATAGCAATCAGCCCCAGCATTTT; cdr3_aa: CASSLALGQHSNQPQHF
v_call: TRBV7-9; d_call: TRBD2; j_call: TRBJ2-3; clone_size: NA; cdr3_nt: TGTGCCAGCAGCTCGAGGCTAGCGGGGAAACAGTCTAGCACAGATACGCAGTATTTT; cdr3_aa: CASSSRLAGKQSSTDTQYF
v_call: TRBV7-9; d_call: NA; j_call: TRBJ2-3; clone_size: NA; cdr3_nt: TGTGCCAGCAGCTCCCGGACAGACAGGAGCACAGATACGCAGTATTTT; cdr3_aa: CASSSRTDRSTDTQYF